This T cell receptor (beta chain) stems from a study of blood T cell repertoires in COVID-19. Study details: The cDNA or gDNA used as material had been derived from T cells, B-cell-depleted T cells, or PBMCs.

Losses at the gene ends were 6 bases for V and 7 bases for J; bases not matched to a gene: 7. Germline CDR1 reads SNHLY; CDR2 reads FYNNEI. The CDR3 sequence is 16 residues long. Sequencing was performed with immunoSEQ multiplex PCR; in TCRdb, only in-frame clones are kept and a portion is missing. The sample has 90,000 or so clones, around 72% seen once. The receptor was derived from a woman older than 75 with acute or convalescent COVID-19. V is TRBV2 and J is TRBJ2-1, with 15 bases matching TRBD2. The source material was peripheral blood. This CDR3 reads CASRDLGTSGGNEQFF. The CDR3 nucleotides are TGTGCCAGCAGGGACCTAGGGACTAGCGGGGGGAATGAGCAGTTCTTC.